This T cell receptor beta chain was obtained from a study of breast tumors, draining lymph nodes, adjacent tissues. Study-wide results and limits: Tumor TCR diversity was below lymph nodes but above nontumor tissue. Findings are consistent with lymph node origin and intratumoral expansion of most tumor T cells.

Many counts were recorded for this clonotype. The antigen remains undetermined. One entry per CDR3 protein results from TCRdb running MiXCR on the multiplex PCR reads. This sample yields 200,000 to 300,000 distinct CDR3 sequences, of which around 31% are seen a single time; 1.1% belongs to the top ten. Germline loops: CDR1 SEHNR, CDR2 FQNEAQ (reference sequence). Trimming took 2 bases from V and 7 from J, leaving 12 bases between them. There are 15 residues in the CDR3. Samples came from axillary lymph nodes draining the breast cancer. The material sequenced was axillary lymph node tissue. This sequence originates from a female donor with breast cancer. Some clones in this sample may be carry-over from other donors' samples. V is TRBV7-9 and J is TRBJ1-6; weak D call: TRBD1 (6 bases). The CDR3 protein is CASSLSRGVNSPLHF. CDR3 DNA: TGTGCCAGCAGCTTATCTAGGGGGGTAAATTCACCCCTCCACTTT.